The subject of this entry is one TCR beta chain. Trimming pared 7 bases from V and 5 bases from J, leaving 17 bases between. This CDR3 has 14 residues. Clones were sequenced by immunoSEQ multiplex PCR, and TCRdb holds only the in-frame ones, with some missing. The sample gives 200,000 to 300,000 clones, approximately 91% of which show up once; around 0.9% is in the top ten. The sample belongs to a study of blood T cell repertoires in COVID-19. This TCR derives from a man aged 30-40 years with COVID-19, enrolled during active disease. The sample was peripheral blood. The chain couples TRBV23-1 to TRBJ1-1; D might be TRBD1 (5 bases). TRBV23-1 is marked as an open reading frame, function uncertain. CDR3 region: CASTSRAGRTEAFF. The CDR3 region has the DNA TGCGCCAGCACTTCTAGGGCAGGGAGGACTGAAGCTTTCTTT.